This TCR beta chain was captured in a study of CD8 T cells in Susac syndrome. V dropped 3 bases and J dropped 3; count of bases not matched to a gene: 9. The CDR3 is 18 amino acids. The V gene's germline CDR1 is MNHEY and CDR2 SVGAGI. TEMRA cells were FACS-enriched, with CD8+ and CD4+ T cells isolated negatively. Reverse transcription used about 0.45 to 1 ug RNA and random hexamers. TCRdb processed the immunoSEQ multiplex PCR reads anew with MiXCR; each CDR3 protein has one entry. The data show over 350,000 distinct CDR3 sequences, with approximately 85% seen just once and about 0.12% held by the top ten. This clonotype has just a few counts.

The specimen was CD8+ T cells from PBMCs. This chain uses TRBV6-5 with TRBJ2-1, with 12 bases identical to TRBD2. The TCR sequence derives from a human donor with multiple sclerosis. CDR3 sequence (DNA): TGTGCCAGCAGTTATTCTCCGACTAGCGGGAGTTTCTACAATGAGCAGTTCTTC. Translation gives CASSYSPTSGSFYNEQFF.